This T cell receptor beta chain was sequenced in a study of T-cell reconstitution after alpha-beta-depleted transplantation in children. As it was prepared, the TCRbeta library received unique molecular identifiers. TCRdb redid the calling of the PCR reads with MiXCR, one entry per CDR3 protein. The data contain 500,000 to 650,000 distinct CDR3 sequences, about 10% of them seen just once; the ten biggest clones take up 11% to 15%. This CDR3 contains 14 residues. Germline CDR1 is KGHSH and CDR2 is LQKENI. V lost 8 bases to trimming and J lost 0 bases, with 14 bases between them. This clonotype was seen repeatedly, ten times or more.

Here the sequenced sample was PBMCs, mostly from graft donor cells, taken 180 days after TCRalphabeta/CD19-depleted stem cell transplant. The receptor was isolated from a female patient aged 2 to 10 who had a stem cell transplant for aplastic anemia, so the T cells may come from the graft donor. The chain employs TRBV18 and TRBJ2-7; TRBD2 might be the D (6 bases). CDR3 protein: CASEGTGLSYEQYF. Written as DNA, the CDR3 is TGTGCCAGCGAAGGGACGGGACTCTCCTACGAGCAGTACTTC.